This T cell receptor (beta chain) stems from a study of shared clonotypes between healthy human individuals. Study donors comprised healthy, HIV-negative adults devoid of recent acute infection or vaccination. This CDR3 contains 12 residues. The ends were cut back, 6 bases at V and 4 bases at J, with 6 bases in the middle. The germline V gene encodes CDR1 MDHEN and CDR2 SYDVKM. The assay was immunoSEQ multiplex PCR, and TCRdb's table has in-frame clones only and misses some. The sample records about 520,000 clones, 78% being singletons. V gene TRBV28 combines with J gene TRBJ1-4; D call uncertain. The clonotype comes from a woman aged 40 to 49 in good health. Some clones in this sample may be carry-over from other donors' samples. Sequenced sample: PBMCs. CDR3: CASRGFNEKLFF. The CDR3 coding sequence is TGTGCCAGCAGAGGGTTTAATGAAAAACTGTTTTTT.